This T cell receptor (beta chain) was sequenced for a study of spatial heterogeneity in lung cancer. Study information: The study observed each unique TCR and UMI combination more than ten times on average in raw reads.

The time point is: sample taken at primary tumor resection. This clonotype was recorded at least ten times. TCRdb itself ran the 5' RACE reads through MiXCR, one entry per CDR3 protein. The profile covers under 50,000 distinct CDR3 sequences, with 5.2% appearing a single time and approximately 24% taken by the ten largest. This CDR3 comprises 17 residues. Germline V lookup: CDR1 SGHTA, CDR2 FQGNSA. The V gene end was trimmed by 5 bases and the J gene end by 3 bases; junction bases not matched to a gene: 14. The TCR originated in a female donor with early-stage non-small cell lung cancer. This material consisted of PBMCs, taken at surgery. The V gene is TRBV7-2, the J gene TRBJ1-1; 8 positions agree with TRBD1. The DNA of the CDR3 is TGTGCCAGCAGCGTTACAGGGGGGCGCGTGACCCACACTGAAGCTTTCTTT. Amino acids: CASSVTGGRVTHTEAFF.